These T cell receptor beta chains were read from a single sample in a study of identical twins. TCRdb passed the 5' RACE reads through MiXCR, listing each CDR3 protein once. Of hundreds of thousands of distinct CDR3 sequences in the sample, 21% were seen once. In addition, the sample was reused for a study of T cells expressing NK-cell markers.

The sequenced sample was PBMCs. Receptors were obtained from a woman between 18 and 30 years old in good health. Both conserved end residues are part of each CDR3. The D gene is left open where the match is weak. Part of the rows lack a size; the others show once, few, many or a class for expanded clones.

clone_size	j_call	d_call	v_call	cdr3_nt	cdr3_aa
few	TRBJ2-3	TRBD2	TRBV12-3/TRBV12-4	TGTGCCAGCATCGCCGGGACTAGCGGAGATACGCAGTATTTT	CASIAGTSGDTQYF
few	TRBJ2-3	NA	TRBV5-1	TGCGCCAGCACATTCCAGGGGATGACAGATACGCAGTATTTT	CASTFQGMTDTQYF
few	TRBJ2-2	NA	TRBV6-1	TGTGCCAGCACTCCGGGGGTTTGGAACACCGGGGAGCTGTTTTTT	CASTPGVWNTGELFF
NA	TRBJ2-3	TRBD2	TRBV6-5	TGTGCCAGCAGTTATGTTACTAGCGGGGCAGATACGCAGTATTTT	CASSYVTSGADTQYF
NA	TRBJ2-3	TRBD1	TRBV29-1	TGCAGCGCCCTGACAGGGCTCACAGATACGCAGTATTTT	CSALTGLTDTQYF
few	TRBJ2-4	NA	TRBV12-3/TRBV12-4	TGTGCCAGCGGAAACGGGATAGCCAAAAACATTCAGTACTTC	CASGNGIAKNIQYF
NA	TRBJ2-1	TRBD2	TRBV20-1	TGCAGTGCCCGGACTAGTATTAATGAGCAGTTCTTC	CSARTSINEQFF
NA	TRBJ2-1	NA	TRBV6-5	TGTGCCAGCAGTTACAGATTCTATTACAATGAGCAGTTCTTC	CASSYRFYYNEQFF
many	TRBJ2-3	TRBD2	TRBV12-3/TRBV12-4	TGTGCCAGCGCCCTTAATGCGGGGGGGCGCCTTTCGGCAGATACGCAGTATTTT	CASALNAGGRLSADTQYF
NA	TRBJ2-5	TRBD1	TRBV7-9	TGTGCCAGCAGCCCGGGACAGGGGATCGGAGAGACCCAGTACTTC	CASSPGQGIGETQYF
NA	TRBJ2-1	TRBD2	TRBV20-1	TGCAGTGCTAGCTCAGGACTAGCGGGCCTCGTCTACAATGAGCAGTTCTTC	CSASSGLAGLVYNEQFF
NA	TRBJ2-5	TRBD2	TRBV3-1	TGTGCCAGCAGCCAGAAGGCTCCGGGACTAGCGGGGAAAGAGACCCAGTACTTC	CASSQKAPGLAGKETQYF
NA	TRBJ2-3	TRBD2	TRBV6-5	TGTGCCAGCAGTTACTATGGACTAGCGGGGGATTCTAGCACAGATACGCAGTATTTT	CASSYYGLAGDSSTDTQYF
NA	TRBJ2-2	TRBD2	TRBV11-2	TGTGCCAGCAGCTTTTCCCCTCTAGCGGGAGGGAACACCGGGGAGCTGTTTTTT	CASSFSPLAGGNTGELFF
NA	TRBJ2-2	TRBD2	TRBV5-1	TGCGCCAGCAGCCGCCAGCGGGAAAACACCGGGGAGCTGTTTTTT	CASSRQRENTGELFF
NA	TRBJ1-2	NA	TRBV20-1	TGCAGTGCTAAGGGACGGATGAACTATGGCTACACCTTC	CSAKGRMNYGYTF
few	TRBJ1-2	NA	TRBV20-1	TGCAGTGCGCCCCCGGGAAACTATGGCTACACCTTC	CSAPPGNYGYTF
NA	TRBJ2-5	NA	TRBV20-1	TGCAGTGCTAGAGAAGACCACCTCGCGGGGACCCAGTACTTC	CSAREDHLAGTQYF
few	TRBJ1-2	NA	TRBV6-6	TGTGCCAGCAGGTCATCTGTGGTATATGGCTACACCTTC	CASRSSVVYGYTF
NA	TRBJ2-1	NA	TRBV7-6	TGTGCCAGCAGCTCCAGAACAGTGGACAATGAGCAGTTCTTC	CASSSRTVDNEQFF
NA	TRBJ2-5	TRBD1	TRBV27	TGTGCCAGCAGTACGACAGGGCCTCGGGAGACCCAGTACTTC	CASSTTGPRETQYF
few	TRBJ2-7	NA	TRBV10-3	TGTGCCATCACTCAGGGCAGCTCCTACGAGCAGTACTTC	CAITQGSSYEQYF
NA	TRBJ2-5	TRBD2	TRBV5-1	TGCGCCAGCAGCTTTCCACGGGAGGGAGAGACCCAGTACTTC	CASSFPREGETQYF
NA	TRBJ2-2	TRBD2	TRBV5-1	TGCGCCAGCAGCCCCCTGACTAGCGGTTCGAACACCGGGGAGCTGTTTTTT	CASSPLTSGSNTGELFF
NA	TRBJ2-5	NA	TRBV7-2	TGTGCCAGCAGATTTAGGGGGGACCAGTACTTC	CASRFRGDQYF
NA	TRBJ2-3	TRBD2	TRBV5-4	TGTGCCAGCAGCCGGAGGGGCGGGAGAAGAACAGATACGCAGTATTTT	CASSRRGGRRTDTQYF
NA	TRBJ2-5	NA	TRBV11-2	TGTGCCAGCAGCTTTAGATGGTGGGAGACCCAGTACTTC	CASSFRWWETQYF
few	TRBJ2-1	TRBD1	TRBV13	TGTGCCAGCAGCCGCGGACAGGGGATCGTCAATGAGCAGTTCTTC	CASSRGQGIVNEQFF
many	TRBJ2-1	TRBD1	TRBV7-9	TGTGCCAGCAGCACCGGGACAGGGGAGTTCTTC	CASSTGTGEFF
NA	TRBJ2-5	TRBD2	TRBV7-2	TGTGCCAGCAGCTTACGGGCTAGCGGGGGCCTAGGGGAGACCCAGTACTTC	CASSLRASGGLGETQYF
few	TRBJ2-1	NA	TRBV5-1	TGCGCCAGCATGTCTAGCAGGGCGTATGAGCAGTTCTTC	CASMSSRAYEQFF
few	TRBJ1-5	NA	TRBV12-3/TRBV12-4	TGTGCCAGCAGTCAAGGGGTAATCGGTGATCAGCCCCAGCATTTT	CASSQGVIGDQPQHF
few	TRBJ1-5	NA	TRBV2	TGTGCCAGCAGGCCTACAGGGCAAACTTATAGCAATCAGCCCCAGCATTTT	CASRPTGQTYSNQPQHF
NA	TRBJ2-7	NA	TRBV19	TGTGCCAGTAGTTTTAGGGATTCCTTGGAGCAGTACTTC	CASSFRDSLEQYF
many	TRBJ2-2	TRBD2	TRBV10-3	TGTGCCATGGGACTAGCGGACCCGAACACAACCGGGGAGCTGTTTTTT	CAMGLADPNTTGELFF
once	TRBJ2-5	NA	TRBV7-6	TGTGCCAGCAGCCACGGACAGTTCCAAGAGACCCAGTACTTC	CASSHGQFQETQYF
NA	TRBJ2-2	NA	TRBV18	TGTGCCAGCTCACGCGGGCCGAACACCGGGGAGCTGTTTTTT	CASSRGPNTGELFF
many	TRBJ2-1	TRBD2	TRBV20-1	TGCAGTGCCGGGACTAGCGGGGTCCAGATGGGGAGGTTCTTC	CSAGTSGVQMGRFF
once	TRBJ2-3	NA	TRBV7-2	TGTGCCAGCAGCTTAAGCTTCCGGGCTCATACAGATACGCAGTATTTT	CASSLSFRAHTDTQYF
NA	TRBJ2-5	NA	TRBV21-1	TGTGCCAGCAGCAAAAAACGGGACAGGAAAGATTCGGAGACCCAGTACTTC	CASSKKRDRKDSETQYF
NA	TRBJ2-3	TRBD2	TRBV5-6	TGTGCCAGCAGCTTGACTAGCGGGAGGAGCGCAGATACGCAGTATTTT	CASSLTSGRSADTQYF
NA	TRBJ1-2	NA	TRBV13	TGTGCCAGCAGCTTAGGCCTAGCTGGACAAAACTATGGCTACACCTTC	CASSLGLAGQNYGYTF
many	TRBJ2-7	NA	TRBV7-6	TGTGCCAGCAGCTTAGGCCCTAGACGAATCCTTGACGAGCAGTACTTC	CASSLGPRRILDEQYF